This T cell receptor beta chain derives from a study of cytomegalovirus exposure and HLA in healthy donors. Points on this clone: Its target is unknown.

Study-wide findings and caveats: In a later analysis, common viral pathogens appeared linked to several of the most significant clusters.

The CDR3 loop spans 11 amino acids. Germline V gene sequence: CDR1 SGHAT, CDR2 FQNNGV. Between the trimmed V and J ends, which lost 5 bases and 4 bases, there was a span of 5 bases. Researchers ran the PCR with 60 Vbeta and 13 Jbeta primers. Assay used: immunoSEQ multiplex PCR; TCRdb lists only in-frame clones, some missing. The table lists over 85,000 clones, 75% to 80% of them singletons, with around a tenth in the top ten. The rearrangement joins TRBV11-2 to TRBJ2-5; no firm D call. Sample: PBMCs. The TCR comes from a male donor in good health and CMV-seropositive. CDR3 bases: TGTGCCAGCAGCCCAGGAGAGACCCAGTACTTC. As protein: CASSPGETQYF.